The 12 T cell receptor beta chains in this list originate from one sample, sequenced in a study of cytomegalovirus exposure and HLA in healthy donors. The study ran its PCR with 60 Vbeta and 13 Jbeta primers. Repertoires were generated with immunoSEQ multiplex PCR, while TCRdb's copy carries only in-frame clones and drops some. Among 100,000 or so clones listed, roughly four fifths were seen once. Source material: PBMCs. The receptors here all came from a man aged 45-65 years in good health and CMV-seronegative.

This clone was seen just once. The chain is built from TRBV10-3 and TRBJ2-7, with TRBD1 matching 9 bases. Germline-derived CDR1 and CDR2 are ENHRY and SYGVKD. The V and J ends lost 4 bases and 6 bases, in that order; junction bases with no gene match: 7. This CDR3 contains 14 residues. CDR3 sequence: CAISVGTGKSEQYF. The CDR3 bases are TGTGCCATCAGTGTGGGGACAGGGAAAAGCGAGCAGTACTTC.

J is TRBJ2-7 and V is TRBV7-9, with a weak D call TRBD1 (6 bases). The germline V gene has CDR1 SEHNR and CDR2 FQNEAQ (reference sequence). With 5 bases removed from V and 1 base from J, the gap between germline ends came to 12 bases. The CDR3 loop spans 14 amino acids. Here the CDR3 DNA reads TGTGCCAGCAGCGTAAGGACAGAGTCCTACGAGCAGTACTTC. Protein sequence: CASSVRTESYEQYF.

The V and J genes are TRBV25-1 and TRBJ1-1, with no clear D. There are 17 residues in the CDR3. V lost 0 bases, J lost 0 bases, and 14 bases lay in between. Germline-derived CDR1 and CDR2 are MGHDK and SYGVNS. The CDR3 loop reads CASSEYGEGRLNTEAFF. The CDR3 DNA reads TGTGCCAGCAGTGAATATGGGGAGGGCAGGTTGAACACTGAAGCTTTCTTT.

This clone appeared a few times. V and J are TRBV30 and TRBJ1-1; D is possibly TRBD1 (5 bases). Germline CDR1 is GTSNPN and CDR2 is SVGIG (reference sequence). Trimming shortened V by 1 base and J by 2 bases, and 11 bases separated the two germline ends. There are 14 residues in the CDR3. The CDR3 nucleotides are TGTGCCTGGAGTGGACAGTCGATCAACACTGAAGCTTTCTTT. It specifies CAWSGQSINTEAFF.

The sample holds a few counts of this clone. This sequence joins TRBV4-1 and TRBJ1-2; D perhaps matches TRBD1 (5 bases). Germline values: CDR1 MGHRA, CDR2 YSYEKL. V was clipped by 1 base and J by 8 bases, with 17 bases between them. This CDR3 spans 15 amino acids. CDR3 protein: CASSQVHRLFGGYTF. The DNA of the CDR3 is TGCGCCAGCAGCCAAGTCCACAGGCTTTTTGGCGGCTACACCTTC.

The V gene is TRBV19, the J gene TRBJ2-5; D is ambiguous. Trimming left V 4 bases short and J 4 bases short, with 16 bases between. Germline CDR1 is LNHDA and CDR2 is SQIVND (reference sequence). This CDR3 spans 15 amino acids. The CDR3 here is CASSNLLGSGETQYF. The CDR3 region has the DNA TGTGCCAGTAGTAACCTTTTAGGCTCAGGAGAGACCCAGTACTTC.

The chain has TRBV18 and TRBJ2-7; TRBD2 agrees at 10 bases. The germline V gene encodes CDR1 KGHSH and CDR2 LQKENI. V was clipped by 0 bases and J by 0 bases; unmatched bases: 5. This CDR3 has 17 residues. The CDR3 coding sequence is TGTGCCAGCTCACCACCGGGACTAGCGTGGAGCTCCTACGAGCAGTACTTC. It yields the protein CASSPPGLAWSSYEQYF.

The rearrangement uses TRBV18 and TRBJ2-7; tentative D call: TRBD2 (7 bases). CDR3 size: 13 residues. Germline V CDR1 and CDR2: KGHSH, LQKENI. The V end lost 4 bases, the J end lost 3 bases, and 10 bases lay between the germline ends. CDR3 residues: CASSQGGGYEQYF. Written as DNA, the CDR3 is TGTGCCAGCTCACAGGGGGGGGGCTACGAGCAGTACTTC.

This clone was observed a single time. This sequence joins TRBV5-1 and TRBJ1-4, with TRBD1 identical over 7 bases. Germline trimming cut 2 bases from V and 7 bases from J; bases unmatched to any gene: 5. The germline V gene has CDR1 SGHRS and CDR2 YFSETQ. The CDR3 has 14 amino acids. CDR3 DNA: TGCGCCAGCAGCTTCCGACAGGGAGGTGAAAAACTGTTTTTT. Encoded protein: CASSFRQGGEKLFF.

V usage is TRBV28 and J usage is TRBJ1-5; a weak D match, TRBD1 (5 bases). V lost 10 bases and J 1 base, leaving 8 bases between the germline ends. CDR1 and CDR2 (germline): MDHEN, SYDVKM. CDR3 length equals 12 residues. The CDR3 region has the DNA TGTGCCACCCGACAGAGCAATCAGCCCCAGCATTTT. Protein: CATRQSNQPQHF.

The chain uses TRBV11-1 and TRBJ2-4; a weak D match, TRBD1 (5 bases). The CDR3 sequence is 13 residues long. Trimming removed 3 bases from V and 4 bases from J, with 7 bases in between. Germline V CDR1 and CDR2: SGHAT, FQDESV (reference sequence). The CDR3 reads CASSFAGKNIQYF. The DNA of the CDR3 is TGTGCCAGCAGCTTTGCAGGGAAAAACATTCAGTACTTC.

The J gene is TRBJ2-7, the V gene TRBV5-1; 12 nucleotides line up with TRBD1. The CDR3 runs 14 residues. Trimming at V came to 0 bases and at J to 6 bases, leaving 1 base not matched to a gene. Germline assignment: CDR1 SGHRS and CDR2 YFSETQ. The DNA for the CDR3 is TGCGCCAGCAGCTTGGAGGGACAGGGGGCCGAGCAGTACTTC. Translated, it gives CASSLEGQGAEQYF.